This TCR beta chain was found in a study of shared clonotypes between healthy human individuals. Germline trimming cut 3 bases from V and 2 bases from J; bases unmatched to any gene: 7. The CDR3 has 16 residues. Germline assignment: CDR1 MNHEY and CDR2 SMNVEV (reference sequence). Measured with immunoSEQ multiplex PCR; TCRdb has only the in-frame clones, and not every one. The sample lists more than 550,000 clones, approximately 72% seen once, with about 1.8% in the top ten. This chain links TRBV27 with TRBJ2-7, with 10 bases that match TRBD1. The clonotype originates from a woman aged 25 to 39 in good health. Sequenced input: memory CD4+ T cells sorted from blood. As to subset: CD45RA-negative fraction. The CDR3 DNA sequence: TGTGCCAGCAGTTTCACCGGGACAGGGGCCACCTACGAGCAGTACTTC. This gives the protein CASSFTGTGATYEQYF.